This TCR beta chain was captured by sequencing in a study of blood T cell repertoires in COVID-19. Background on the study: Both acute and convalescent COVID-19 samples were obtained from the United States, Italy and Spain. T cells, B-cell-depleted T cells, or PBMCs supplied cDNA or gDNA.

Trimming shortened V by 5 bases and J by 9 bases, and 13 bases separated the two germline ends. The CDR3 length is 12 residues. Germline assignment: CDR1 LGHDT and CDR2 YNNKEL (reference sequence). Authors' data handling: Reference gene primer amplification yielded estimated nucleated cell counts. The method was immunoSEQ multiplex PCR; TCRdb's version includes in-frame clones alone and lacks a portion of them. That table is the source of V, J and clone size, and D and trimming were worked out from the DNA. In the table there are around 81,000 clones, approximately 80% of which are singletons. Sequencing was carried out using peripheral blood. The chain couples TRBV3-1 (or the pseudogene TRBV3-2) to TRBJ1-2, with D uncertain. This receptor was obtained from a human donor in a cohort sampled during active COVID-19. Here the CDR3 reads CASSDRVLRYTF. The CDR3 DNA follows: TGTGCCAGCAGCGATCGGGTTCTTCGCTACACCTTC.